The sequence of this T cell receptor beta chain was determined in a study of T cell responses to AZD1222 COVID-19 vaccine. This clone was seen a single time. The data were produced by immunoSEQ multiplex PCR, yet TCRdb's version contains in-frame clones alone and is incomplete. This table holds over 45,000 clones, around 89% found once. Germline values: CDR1 LNHDA, CDR2 SQIVND (reference sequence). The ends were cut back, 6 bases at V and 4 bases at J, with 16 bases in the middle. The CDR3 is 15 residues long. The sequence was obtained from an adult who received the AZD1222 COVID-19 vaccine. The sequenced sample was peripheral blood, obtained 28 days after the second AZD1222 dose. This chain uses TRBV19 with TRBJ1-5; possibly TRBD1 for D (5 bases). The CDR3 nucleotides read TGTGCCAGTAGGTCCAGCCTCCGGGGGAATCAGCCCCAGCATTTT. This translates into CASRSSLRGNQPQHF.